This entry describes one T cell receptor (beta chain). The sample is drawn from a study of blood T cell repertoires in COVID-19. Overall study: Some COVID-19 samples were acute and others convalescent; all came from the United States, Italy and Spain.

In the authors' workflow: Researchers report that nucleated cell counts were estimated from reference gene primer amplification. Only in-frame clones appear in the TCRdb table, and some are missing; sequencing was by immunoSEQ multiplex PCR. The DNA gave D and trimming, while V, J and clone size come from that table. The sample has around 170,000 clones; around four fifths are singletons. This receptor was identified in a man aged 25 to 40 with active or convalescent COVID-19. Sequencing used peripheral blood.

This CDR3 reads CATSDFSGYTF. The CDR3 coding sequence is TGTGCCACCAGTGATTTCTCTGGCTACACCTTC. The chain is built from TRBV24-1 and TRBJ1-2; D gene ambiguous. The V end lost 1 base, the J end lost 7 bases, and 3 bases lay between the germline ends. From germline, CDR1 is KGHDR and CDR2 SFDVKD. The CDR3 length is 11 residues.